The clone carrying this T cell receptor (beta chain) was detected a few times. Its target is unknown. TCRdb used MiXCR to reprocess the 5' RACE reads, holding one entry per CDR3 protein. The table has approximately 350,000 distinct CDR3 sequences, approximately 14% seen once. This specimen comes from a study of CD8 T cells in ankylosing spondylitis. Study outcomes and limitations: What seemed typical of ankylosing spondylitis blood was a TCR beta motif built from about eight highly homologous variants. In peripheral blood, disease-linked CD8+ clones occurred at relatively low frequencies. The authors reported significant enrichment of disease-linked clones in matched ankylosing spondylitis synovial fluid. Prior literature has documented some motif variants in synovial fluid and blood from reactive arthritis.

Sample: blood, either unsorted or a sorted T cell fraction (not recorded which). This receptor was taken from a male donor with ankylosing spondylitis or in good health (not recorded which).

The CDR3 region is CASSSGPAQEGTGELFF. The DNA for the CDR3 is TGCGCCAGCAGCTCCGGACCAGCGCAGGAGGGCACCGGGGAGCTGTTTTTT. J is TRBJ2-2 and V is TRBV5-1; a possible D gene is TRBD2 (6 bases). This CDR3 is built from 17 residues. The V gene lost 3 bases and the J gene lost 4 bases, with 19 bases spanning the gap. Germline-derived CDR1 and CDR2 are SGHRS and YFSETQ.